Detailed here is one T cell receptor (beta chain). This entry is derived from a study of control samples from healthy donors and cancer patients. The V and J ends lost 7 bases and 0 bases respectively, with 24 bases between them. CDR3 size: 18 residues. Germline CDR1 is LNHDA and CDR2 is SQIVND (reference sequence). The assay was immunoSEQ multiplex PCR, and TCRdb's table has in-frame clones only and misses some. The table shows some 89,000 clones, with approximately 86% occurring only once. Sequencing was done on a sample of blood. The J gene is TRBJ1-1, the V gene TRBV19; D might be TRBD1 (6 bases). This sequence was found in a man aged 30 to 45 in good health. The CDR3 DNA is TGTGCCAGTACTCCAGGCGACAGGAGCAACCACATGAACACTGAAGCTTTCTTT. It encodes CASTPGDRSNHMNTEAFF.